This TCR beta chain was obtained from a study of T cells expressing NK-cell markers. Across the whole study: Sequenced donors, eight in total, included seven who were HCMV-seropositive and one who was seronegative.

With the 5' RACE reads reprocessed, TCRdb shows one record per CDR3 protein and no DNA. The sample table includes some 600,000 distinct CDR3 sequences. Study results and caveats: The study found these clonotypes also leading the CD3+CD56-NKG2C+ fraction in several donors. It was still unclear whether expanded NKG2C+ T cell clones were HCMV specific. Dominant NKG2C+ clonotypes were found to form roughly 1.0-7.5% of CD8+ T cells in about six donors.

The CDR3 has 14 amino acids. Per the germline V gene, CDR1 is KGHDR and CDR2 is SFDVKD. Points on this clonotype: Its target is not known.

This chain links TRBV24-1 with TRBJ2-2; the D gene TCRdb calls, TRBD2, cannot be checked with no DNA. The receptor was derived from a man in his late teens or twenties in good health. The sequenced sample consisted of blood T cells: a sorted CD56 or NKG2C T cell subset, CD4+ or CD8+ T cells, or bulk PBMC T cells (not recorded which). The CDR3 reads CATRGTSDAGELFF.